These 2 T cell receptor beta chains originate from one sample sequenced in a study of cytomegalovirus exposure and HLA in healthy donors (dated by TCRdb to the late 2010s). The receptor library was made with the immunoSEQ multiplex PCR assay. The multiplex PCR relied on a mix of 60 forward primers for TCR Vbeta segments and 13 reverse primers for TCR Jbeta segments. TCRdb holds this immuneACCESS table with in-frame rearrangements only. Some clones are missing; in checked studies, unresolved V genes explain under half, and the rest has no known cause. This sample is represented by some 150,000 clones; roughly 76% of them were singletons. The top ten clonotypes cover 13% of the sample. Sample: PBMCs. The receptors derive from a woman aged 50 to 60 in good health and CMV-seronegative.

The chain has TRBV4-3 and TRBJ2-2; no firm D call. This CDR3 is built from 13 residues. V lost 0 bases to trimming and J lost 7 bases, with 6 bases between them. CDR1 is LGHNA and CDR2 is YSLEER in the germline V gene. CDR3 DNA: TGCGCCAGCAGCCAAGATCGGAGCGGGGAGCTGTTTTTT. Translating it yields CASSQDRSGELFF.

The rearrangement links TRBV5-4 to TRBJ2-6; unclear D gene. Germline loops: CDR1 SGHNT, CDR2 YYREEE (reference sequence). V was clipped by 1 base and J by 4 bases, with 6 bases between them. The CDR3 length is 14 residues. CDR3 DNA: TGTGCCAGCAGCTTGACACCCGGGGCCAACGTCCTGACTTTC. It codes for CASSLTPGANVLTF.